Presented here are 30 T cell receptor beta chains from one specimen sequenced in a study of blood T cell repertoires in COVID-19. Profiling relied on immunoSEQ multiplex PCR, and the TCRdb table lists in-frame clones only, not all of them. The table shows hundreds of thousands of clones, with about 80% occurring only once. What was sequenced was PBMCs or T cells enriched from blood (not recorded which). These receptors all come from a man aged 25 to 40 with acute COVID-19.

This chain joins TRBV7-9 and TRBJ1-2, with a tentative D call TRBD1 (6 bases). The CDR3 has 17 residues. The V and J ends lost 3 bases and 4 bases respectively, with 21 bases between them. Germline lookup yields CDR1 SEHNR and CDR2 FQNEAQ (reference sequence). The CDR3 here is CASSFTGTSVELYGYTF. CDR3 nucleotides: TGTGCCAGCAGCTTTACCGGGACATCAGTGGAACTCTATGGCTACACCTTC.

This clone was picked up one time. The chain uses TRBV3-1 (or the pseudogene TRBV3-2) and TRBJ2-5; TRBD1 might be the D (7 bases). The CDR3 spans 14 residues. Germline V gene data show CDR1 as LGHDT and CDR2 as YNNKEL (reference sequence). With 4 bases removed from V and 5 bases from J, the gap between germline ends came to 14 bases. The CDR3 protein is CASSRRQGGETQYF. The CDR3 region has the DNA TGTGCCAGCAGCCGTCGACAGGGAGGTGAGACCCAGTACTTC.

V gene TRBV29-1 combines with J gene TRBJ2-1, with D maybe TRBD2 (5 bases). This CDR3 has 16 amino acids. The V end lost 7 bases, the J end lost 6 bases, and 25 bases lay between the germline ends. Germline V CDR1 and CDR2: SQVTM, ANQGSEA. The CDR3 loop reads CSALNPPLAERNEQFF. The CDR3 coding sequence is TGCAGCGCCCTCAACCCCCCCCTAGCCGAGCGCAATGAGCAGTTCTTC.

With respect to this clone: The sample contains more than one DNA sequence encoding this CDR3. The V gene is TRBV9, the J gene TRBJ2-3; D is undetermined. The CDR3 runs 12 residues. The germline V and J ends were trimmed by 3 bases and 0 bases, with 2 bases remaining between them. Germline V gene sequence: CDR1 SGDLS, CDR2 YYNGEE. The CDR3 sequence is CASSASTDTQYF. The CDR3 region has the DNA TGTGCCAGCAGCGCAAGCACAGATACGCAGTATTTT.

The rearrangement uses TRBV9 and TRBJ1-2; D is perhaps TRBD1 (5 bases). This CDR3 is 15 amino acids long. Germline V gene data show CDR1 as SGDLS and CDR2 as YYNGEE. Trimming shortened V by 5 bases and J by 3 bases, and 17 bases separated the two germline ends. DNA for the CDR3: TGTGCCAGCAGTGGGGCCCTATGGACCGACTATGGCTACACCTTC. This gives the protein CASSGALWTDYGYTF.

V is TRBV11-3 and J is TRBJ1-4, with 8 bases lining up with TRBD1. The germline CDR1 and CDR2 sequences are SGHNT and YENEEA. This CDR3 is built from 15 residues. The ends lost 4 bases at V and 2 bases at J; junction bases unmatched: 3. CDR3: CASSSGGATNEKLFF. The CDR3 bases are TGTGCCAGCAGCTCAGGGGGCGCTACTAATGAAAAACTGTTTTTT.

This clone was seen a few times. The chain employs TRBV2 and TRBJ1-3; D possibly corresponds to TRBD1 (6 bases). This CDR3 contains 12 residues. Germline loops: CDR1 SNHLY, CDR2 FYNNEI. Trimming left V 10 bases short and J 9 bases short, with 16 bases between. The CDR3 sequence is CATKDSSSTIYF. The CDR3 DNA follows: TGTGCCACCAAGGACAGCTCCTCCACCATATATTTT.

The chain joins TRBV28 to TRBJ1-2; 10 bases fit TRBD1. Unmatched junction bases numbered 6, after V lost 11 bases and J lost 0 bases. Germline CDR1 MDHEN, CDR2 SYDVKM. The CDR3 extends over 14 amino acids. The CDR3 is CALRDRGANYGYTF. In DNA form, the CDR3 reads TGTGCCCTCCGGGACAGGGGTGCTAACTATGGCTACACCTTC.

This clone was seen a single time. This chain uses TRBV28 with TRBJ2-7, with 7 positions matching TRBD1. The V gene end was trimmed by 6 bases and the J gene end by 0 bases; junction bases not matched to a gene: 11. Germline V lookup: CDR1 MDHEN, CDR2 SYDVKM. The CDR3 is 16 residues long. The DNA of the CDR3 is TGTGCCAGCAGCGGACAGGCGCCGAATTTCTCCTACGAGCAGTACGTC. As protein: CASSGQAPNFSYEQYV.

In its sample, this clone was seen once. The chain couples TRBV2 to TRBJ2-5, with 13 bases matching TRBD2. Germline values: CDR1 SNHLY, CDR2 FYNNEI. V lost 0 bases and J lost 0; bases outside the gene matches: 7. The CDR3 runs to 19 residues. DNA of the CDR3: TGTGCCAGCAGTGAAGCGTACGGACTAGCGGGGGACCACCAAGAGACCCAGTACTTC. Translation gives CASSEAYGLAGDHQETQYF. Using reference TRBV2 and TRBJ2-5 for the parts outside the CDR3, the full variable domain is EPEVTQTPSHQVTQMGQEVILRCVPISNHLYFYWYRQILGQKVEFLVSFYNNEISEKSEIFDDQFSVERPDGSNFTLKIRSTKLEDSAMYFCASSEAYGLAGDHQETQYFGPGTRLLVL.

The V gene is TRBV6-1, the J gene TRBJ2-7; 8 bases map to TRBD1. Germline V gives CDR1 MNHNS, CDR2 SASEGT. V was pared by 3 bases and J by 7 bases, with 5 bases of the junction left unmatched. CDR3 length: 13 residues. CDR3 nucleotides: TGTGCCAGCAGTGATCGACAGGGGAAGGAGCAGTACGTC. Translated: CASSDRQGKEQYV.

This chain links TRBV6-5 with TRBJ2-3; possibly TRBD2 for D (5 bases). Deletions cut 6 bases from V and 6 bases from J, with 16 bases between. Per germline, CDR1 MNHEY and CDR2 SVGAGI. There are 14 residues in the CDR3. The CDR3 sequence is CASREVVPGDTQYF. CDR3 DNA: TGTGCCAGCAGGGAGGTAGTACCCGGGGATACGCAGTATTTT.

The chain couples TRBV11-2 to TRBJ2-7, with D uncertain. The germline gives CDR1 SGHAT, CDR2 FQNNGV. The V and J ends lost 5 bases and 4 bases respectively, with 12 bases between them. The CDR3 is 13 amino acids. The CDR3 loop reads CASSADYRYEQYV. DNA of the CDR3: TGTGCCAGCAGCGCCGATTACCGGTACGAGCAGTACGTC.

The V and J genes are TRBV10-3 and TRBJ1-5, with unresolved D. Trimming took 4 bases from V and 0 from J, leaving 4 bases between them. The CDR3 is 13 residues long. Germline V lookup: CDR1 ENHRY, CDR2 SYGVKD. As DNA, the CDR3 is TGTGCCATCAGTGGCTATAGCAATCAGCCCCAGCATTTT. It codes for CAISGYSNQPQHF.

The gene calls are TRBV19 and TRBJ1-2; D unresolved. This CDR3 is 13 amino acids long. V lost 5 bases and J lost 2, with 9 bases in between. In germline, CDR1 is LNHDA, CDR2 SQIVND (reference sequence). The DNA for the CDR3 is TGTGCCAGTAGTTTGCCGGGAAACTATGGCTACACCTTC. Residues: CASSLPGNYGYTF.

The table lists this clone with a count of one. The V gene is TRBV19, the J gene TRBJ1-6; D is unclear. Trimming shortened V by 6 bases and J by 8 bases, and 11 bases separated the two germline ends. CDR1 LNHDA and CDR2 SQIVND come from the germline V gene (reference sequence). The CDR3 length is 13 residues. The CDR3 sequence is CASSPGSYSPLHF. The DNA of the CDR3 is TGTGCCAGTAGCCCCGGTTCGTATTCACCCCTCCACTTT.

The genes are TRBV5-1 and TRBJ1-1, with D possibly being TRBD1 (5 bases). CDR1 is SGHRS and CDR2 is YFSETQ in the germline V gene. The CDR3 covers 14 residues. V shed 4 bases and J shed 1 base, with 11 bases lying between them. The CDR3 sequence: CASSPQASNTEAFF. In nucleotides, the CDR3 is TGCGCCAGCAGCCCACAGGCGTCGAACACTGAAGCTTTCTTT.

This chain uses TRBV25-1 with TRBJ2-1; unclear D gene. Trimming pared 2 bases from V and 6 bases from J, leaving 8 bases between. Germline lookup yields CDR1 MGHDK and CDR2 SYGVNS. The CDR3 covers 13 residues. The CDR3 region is CASSETVSNEQFF. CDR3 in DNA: TGTGCCAGCAGTGAAACAGTATCCAATGAGCAGTTCTTC.

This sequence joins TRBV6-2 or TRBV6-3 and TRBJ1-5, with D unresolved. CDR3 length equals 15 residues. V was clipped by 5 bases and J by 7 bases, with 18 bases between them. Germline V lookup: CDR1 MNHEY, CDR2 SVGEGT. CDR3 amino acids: CASSGQTLHGQPQHF. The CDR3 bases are TGTGCCAGCAGTGGTCAGACTCTACATGGGCAGCCCCAGCATTTT.

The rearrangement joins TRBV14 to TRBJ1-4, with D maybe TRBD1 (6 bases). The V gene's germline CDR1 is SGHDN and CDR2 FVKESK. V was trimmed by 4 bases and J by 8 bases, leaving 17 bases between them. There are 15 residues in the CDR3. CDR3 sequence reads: CASSPPGSRGEKLFF. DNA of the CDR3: TGTGCCAGCAGCCCCCCAGGGAGCAGGGGAGAAAAACTGTTTTTT.

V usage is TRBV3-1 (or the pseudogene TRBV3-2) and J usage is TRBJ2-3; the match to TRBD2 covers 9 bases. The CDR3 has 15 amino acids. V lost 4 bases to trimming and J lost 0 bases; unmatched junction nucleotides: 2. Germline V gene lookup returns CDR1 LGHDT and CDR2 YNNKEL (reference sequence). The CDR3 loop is CASSLAGASTDTQYF. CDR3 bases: TGTGCCAGCAGCCTAGCGGGGGCTAGCACAGATACGCAGTATTTT.

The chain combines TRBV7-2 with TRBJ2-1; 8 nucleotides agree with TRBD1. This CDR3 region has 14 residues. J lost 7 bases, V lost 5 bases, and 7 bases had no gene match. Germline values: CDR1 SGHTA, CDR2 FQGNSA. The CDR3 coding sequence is TGTGCCAGCAGCCGGGACAGGACTGGGAATGAGCAGTTCTTC. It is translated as CASSRDRTGNEQFF.

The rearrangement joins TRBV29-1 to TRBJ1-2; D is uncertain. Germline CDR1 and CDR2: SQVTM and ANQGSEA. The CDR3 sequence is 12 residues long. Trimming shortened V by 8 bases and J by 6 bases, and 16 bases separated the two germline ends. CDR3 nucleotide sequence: TGCAGCATCCACCCCAATCGAGATGGCTACACCTTC. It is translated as CSIHPNRDGYTF.

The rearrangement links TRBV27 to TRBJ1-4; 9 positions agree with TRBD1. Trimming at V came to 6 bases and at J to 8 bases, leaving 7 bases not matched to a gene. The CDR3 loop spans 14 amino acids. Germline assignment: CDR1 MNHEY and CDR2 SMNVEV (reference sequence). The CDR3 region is CASSYRGLAEKLFF. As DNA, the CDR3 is TGTGCCAGCAGCTACAGGGGGCTAGCGGAAAAACTGTTTTTT.

Here the CDR3 DNA reads TGTGCCAGTCAGAGGGACTCCTACAATGAGCAGTTCTTC. Translation gives CASQRDSYNEQFF. V and J are TRBV6-5 and TRBJ2-1, with D possibly matching TRBD2 (5 bases). With 9 bases removed from V and 0 bases from J, the gap between germline ends came to 9 bases. CDR1 is MNHEY and CDR2 is SVGAGI in the germline V gene. The CDR3 contains 13 residues.

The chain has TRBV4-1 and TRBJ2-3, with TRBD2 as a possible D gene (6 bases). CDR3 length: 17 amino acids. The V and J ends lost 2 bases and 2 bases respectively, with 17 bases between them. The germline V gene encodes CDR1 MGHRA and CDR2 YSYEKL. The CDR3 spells CASSQRVPSEYTDTQYF. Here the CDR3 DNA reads TGCGCCAGCAGCCAAAGGGTTCCTAGCGAGTACACAGATACGCAGTATTTT.

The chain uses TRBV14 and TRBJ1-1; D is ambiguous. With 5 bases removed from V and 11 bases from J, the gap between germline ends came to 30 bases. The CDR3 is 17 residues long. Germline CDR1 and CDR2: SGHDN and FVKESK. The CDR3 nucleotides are TGTGCCAGCAGCGGAAGGCAGAACCCCATAACAGCCCCAAGGGCTTTCTTT. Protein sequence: CASSGRQNPITAPRAFF.

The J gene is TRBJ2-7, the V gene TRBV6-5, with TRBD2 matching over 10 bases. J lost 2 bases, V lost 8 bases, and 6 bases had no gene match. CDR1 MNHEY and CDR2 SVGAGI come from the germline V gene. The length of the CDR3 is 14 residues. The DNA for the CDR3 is TGTGCCAGCTCCGGGACTAGCGTTGCCTACGAGCAGTACGTC. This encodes CASSGTSVAYEQYV.

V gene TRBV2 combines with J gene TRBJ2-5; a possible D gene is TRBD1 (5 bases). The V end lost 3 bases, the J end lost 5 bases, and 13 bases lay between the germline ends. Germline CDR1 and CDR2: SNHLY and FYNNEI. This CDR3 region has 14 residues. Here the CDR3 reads CASSDRTTGETQYF. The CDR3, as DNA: TGTGCCAGCAGTGATAGGACAACCGGGGAGACCCAGTACTTC.

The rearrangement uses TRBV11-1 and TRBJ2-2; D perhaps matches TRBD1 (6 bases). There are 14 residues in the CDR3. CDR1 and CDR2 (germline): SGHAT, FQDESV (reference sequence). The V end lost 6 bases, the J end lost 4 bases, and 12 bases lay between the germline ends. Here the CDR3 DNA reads TGTGCCAGCAGTTTCCAAGGGGGCACCGGGGAGCTGTTTTTT. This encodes CASSFQGGTGELFF.